These T cell receptor beta chains were read from a single sample in a study of blood T cells in healthy people across ages. MiXCR was run by TCRdb on the 5' RACE reads, yielding one entry per CDR3 protein. The sample holds 800,000 or so distinct CDR3 sequences; 20% to 25% are singletons and the top ten take more than 3%. A further study also used this sample, focusing on T cells of mothers and their children.

Sequences were obtained from blood. The receptors stem from a boy between 10 and 17 years old in good health. Each CDR3 is given with its conserved first and last residue. A D gene is named only where the DNA matches it firmly. Where a row states a size, it is once, few, many or the class of an expanded clone; other rows omit it.

d_call clone_size j_call v_call cdr3_nt cdr3_aa
- few TRBJ2-3 TRBV20-1 TGCAGTGCTCCCACTAGAGGGGATACGCAGTATTTT CSAPTRGDTQYF
- - TRBJ2-3 TRBV29-1 TGCAGCGTTGAAGTGTACGGGGCCCGCACAGATACGCAGTATTTT CSVEVYGARTDTQYF
- - TRBJ2-1 TRBV12-3/TRBV12-4 TGTGCCAGCAGCCCACTTACAGCCTACAATGAGCAGTTCTTC CASSPLTAYNEQFF
TRBD1 - TRBJ1-4 TRBV9 TGTGCCAGCAGCGCCGGACAGGCAACTAATGAAAAACTGTTTTTT CASSAGQATNEKLFF
TRBD2 - TRBJ2-2 TRBV6-5 TGTGCCAGCAGTCGCGGGGGTGCCACCGGGGAGCTGTTTTTT CASSRGGATGELFF
TRBD1 - TRBJ2-2 TRBV5-1 TGCGCCAGCAGCTTGGGACAGGGGTATTACACCGGGGAGCTGTTTTTT CASSLGQGYYTGELFF
TRBD2 - TRBJ2-7 TRBV11-2 TGTGCCAGCAGCTTACGGACTAGGGCCGAGCAGTACTTC CASSLRTRAEQYF
- - TRBJ1-1 TRBV4-1 TGCGCCAGCAGCCAATACGGCATGAACACTGAAGCTTTCTTT CASSQYGMNTEAFF
- - TRBJ2-5 TRBV28 TGTGCCAGCAGTGGACAGACTCAAGAGACCCAGTACTTC CASSGQTQETQYF
TRBD2 - TRBJ2-7 TRBV29-1 TGCAGCGTTGAATCTGATAGCGGGTCCTACAATGAGCAGTACTTC CSVESDSGSYNEQYF
- few TRBJ2-7 TRBV7-9 TGTGCCAGCAGCTTAGGAGGGAGCAGGGACTCCTACGAGCAGTACTTC CASSLGGSRDSYEQYF
- - TRBJ1-6 TRBV20-1 TGCAGTGCTAGAGATCCTAGTTTGAGCTCCTATAATTCACCCCTCCACTTT CSARDPSLSSYNSPLHF
TRBD1 - TRBJ1-1 TRBV7-2 TGTGCCAGCAGCTCCCGGGACAGGGGGGTCACTGGAGCTTTCTTT CASSSRDRGVTGAFF
TRBD2 - TRBJ2-7 TRBV20-1 TGCAGTGCTAGTGTGGGGTCTAGCGGGAGAGGCGAGCAGTACTTC CSASVGSSGRGEQYF
- - TRBJ2-1 TRBV7-9 TGTGCCAGCAGCTTGGACTGGCAGAATGAGCAGTTCTTC CASSLDWQNEQFF
TRBD1 few TRBJ2-3 TRBV12-3/TRBV12-4 TGTGCCAGCAGTCGCCCTGGGACAGACACAGATACGCAGTATTTT CASSRPGTDTDTQYF
- - TRBJ2-1 TRBV29-1 TGCAGCGTTGAATCCGGCAGGGGGGGTGAGCAGTTCTTC CSVESGRGGEQFF
TRBD1 - TRBJ1-1 TRBV3-1 TGTGCCAGCAGCCGGTCCCGGGACAGGGTGAACACTGAAGCTTTCTTT CASSRSRDRVNTEAFF
TRBD1 few TRBJ1-4 TRBV27 TGTGCCAGCAGTTTAATCTCATCAGGGGGTTGGGATGAAAAACTGTTTTTT CASSLISSGGWDEKLFF
TRBD1 few TRBJ2-7 TRBV18 TGTGCCAGCTCACAGGGACAGGGGACCGACGAGCAGTACTTC CASSQGQGTDEQYF
TRBD2 few TRBJ2-3 TRBV27 TGTGCCAGCAGTCTGGGCGGGGGTCTTTCCGAAGATACGCAGTATTTT CASSLGGGLSEDTQYF
- - TRBJ2-5 TRBV7-8 TGTGCCAGCAGCTTAGCCCTTCAGGACCCTCTGTACTTC CASSLALQDPLYF
- few TRBJ1-6 TRBV28 TGTGCCAGCAGTTATCAGCGCAACCTCCACTTT CASSYQRNLHF
TRBD1 few TRBJ1-4 TRBV4-2 TGTGCCAGCAGCCAACCGGGACAGGGTAATGAAAAACTGTTTTTT CASSQPGQGNEKLFF
- few TRBJ2-1 TRBV7-2 TGTGCCAGCAGCCCTACTCCCGGGACTCCTGAGCAGTTCTTC CASSPTPGTPEQFF
TRBD1 few TRBJ2-7 TRBV3-1 TGTGCCAGCAGGCTGGGACAGAGCTACGAGCAGTACTTC CASRLGQSYEQYF
- few TRBJ2-3 TRBV20-1 TGCAGTGCTTCGACTAGCACAGATACGCAGTATTTT CSASTSTDTQYF
- - TRBJ2-3 TRBV5-1 TGCGCCAGCAGCCGGGTGTCTGGCGCCATACCCACAGATACGCAGTATTTT CASSRVSGAIPTDTQYF
- few TRBJ1-1 TRBV4-1 TGCGCCAGCAGCCAAGTCGAGCTCATGAACACTGAAGCTTTCTTT CASSQVELMNTEAFF
- - TRBJ2-1 TRBV7-3 TGTGCCAGCAGCTTAGTCGGGCAGGGTTTAGGTGAGCAGTTCTTC CASSLVGQGLGEQFF
TRBD1 few TRBJ2-1 TRBV4-3 TGCGCCAGCAGCCAACCGGGACAGCTTAATGAGCAGTTCTTC CASSQPGQLNEQFF
- - TRBJ2-1 TRBV29-1 TGCAGCGTTATCGACGCTAGGAATGAGCAGTTCTTC CSVIDARNEQFF
TRBD2 - TRBJ2-7 TRBV5-1 TGCGCCAGCAGCTTGGATTGGACTAGCGGTTACGAGCAGTACTTC CASSLDWTSGYEQYF
- - TRBJ2-7 TRBV29-1 TGCAGCGTTGAAAACAGGGGAGGCGAGCAGTACTTC CSVENRGGEQYF
TRBD1 - TRBJ2-7 TRBV7-9 TGTGCCAGCAGCCTCTATACAGGGGACGAGCAGTACTTC CASSLYTGDEQYF
- - TRBJ2-1 TRBV14 TGTGCCAGCAGCCAAGAAAAGACAGCGTACAATGAGCAGTTCTTC CASSQEKTAYNEQFF
- - TRBJ2-1 TRBV5-1 TGCGCCAGCAGCCTCGGGAGTTGGGCCTACAATGAGCAGTTCTTC CASSLGSWAYNEQFF
- - TRBJ1-2 TRBV12-3/TRBV12-4 TGTGCCAGCAGTGGAGCGGGACACATATATGGCTACACCTTC CASSGAGHIYGYTF
TRBD1 - TRBJ2-3 TRBV24-1 TGTGCCACCAGTGACCCCGGGACAGGGGGCGCGAATACGCAGTATTTT CATSDPGTGGANTQYF
TRBD1 few TRBJ1-4 TRBV6-5 TGTGCCAGCAGTTTATCGGGACAGCCTAATGAAAAACTGTTTTTT CASSLSGQPNEKLFF
TRBD1 - TRBJ1-4 TRBV4-1 TGCGCCAGCAGCCAGATAGACAGGGCCAACTTTGAAAAACTGTTTTTT CASSQIDRANFEKLFF
- - TRBJ2-2 TRBV18 TGTGCCAGCTCACTAACGGACAGTAACACCGGGGAGCTGTTTTTT CASSLTDSNTGELFF
TRBD2 - TRBJ2-7 TRBV28 TGTGCCAGCAGGGCTGGACTAGCGGGGTTTTACGAGCAGTACTTC CASRAGLAGFYEQYF
TRBD2 many TRBJ2-5 TRBV7-2 TGTGCCAGCAGCTTAGGGGGACTAGCGGCCCAAGAGACCCAGTACTTC CASSLGGLAAQETQYF
- - TRBJ2-7 TRBV9 TGTGCCAGCAGCGTAGACGAGTTCGGACCCGCCTACGAGCAGTACTTC CASSVDEFGPAYEQYF
TRBD1 few TRBJ1-2 TRBV20-1 TGCAGTGCTAGGAGGGGGCAAAACTACGGCTACACCTTC CSARRGQNYGYTF
TRBD1 - TRBJ1-5 TRBV7-2 TGTGCCAGCAGCTTTGACAGGGGGCGAAATCAGCCCCAGCATTTT CASSFDRGRNQPQHF
TRBD2 - TRBJ2-1 TRBV6-2/TRBV6-3 TGTGCCAGCAACGGAGGAGTAGCGGGGGGGCCAGGTAATGAGCAGTTCTTC CASNGGVAGGPGNEQFF
- - TRBJ2-4 TRBV9 TGTGCCAGCAGCCGGGACACCCGAAACATTCAGTACTTC CASSRDTRNIQYF
TRBD2 - TRBJ2-3 TRBV7-2 TGTGCCAGCCCCCTAGCGGGAGCAACAGATACGCAGTATTTT CASPLAGATDTQYF
- - TRBJ1-2 TRBV5-5 TGTGCCAGCAGCTTGTTGGGGGCCGGGGCCTATGGCTACACCTTC CASSLLGAGAYGYTF
- - TRBJ2-2 TRBV12-3/TRBV12-4 TGTGCCAGCAGTTGGGGGACCGGGGCTCCCGGGGAGCTGTTTTTT CASSWGTGAPGELFF
- - TRBJ2-7 TRBV24-1 TGTGCCACCAGTGAAAGCCATACCTCCTACGAGCAGTACTTC CATSESHTSYEQYF
TRBD1 - TRBJ2-5 TRBV27 TGTGCCAGCAGTCTCTCGACAGGGGGATTCCAAGAGACCCAGTACTTC CASSLSTGGFQETQYF
TRBD1 few TRBJ2-6 TRBV5-5 TGTGCCAGCAGCTTTCGGACAGGGGTCGGCTCTGGGGCCAACGTCCTGACTTTC CASSFRTGVGSGANVLTF
TRBD2 - TRBJ2-7 TRBV7-2 TGTGCCAGCAGCTTAGTCGGGGGGGAGTCAACCTACGAGCAGTACTTC CASSLVGGESTYEQYF
- once TRBJ1-1 TRBV5-1 TGCGCCAGCAGCTTGCGGGGGGCCACCCATTACACTGAAGCTTTCTTT CASSLRGATHYTEAFF
- - TRBJ2-7 TRBV6-5 TGTGCCAGCAGAAAGGGACAAGGGTCCTACGAGCAGTACTTC CASRKGQGSYEQYF
- - TRBJ1-1 TRBV20-1 TGCAGTGCTGAGACAGAGCTTAACACTGAAGCTTTCTTT CSAETELNTEAFF
TRBD2 few TRBJ2-7 TRBV5-1 TGCGCCAGCAGCTTCATCAGCGGGAGTGGGTACGAGCAGTACTTC CASSFISGSGYEQYF